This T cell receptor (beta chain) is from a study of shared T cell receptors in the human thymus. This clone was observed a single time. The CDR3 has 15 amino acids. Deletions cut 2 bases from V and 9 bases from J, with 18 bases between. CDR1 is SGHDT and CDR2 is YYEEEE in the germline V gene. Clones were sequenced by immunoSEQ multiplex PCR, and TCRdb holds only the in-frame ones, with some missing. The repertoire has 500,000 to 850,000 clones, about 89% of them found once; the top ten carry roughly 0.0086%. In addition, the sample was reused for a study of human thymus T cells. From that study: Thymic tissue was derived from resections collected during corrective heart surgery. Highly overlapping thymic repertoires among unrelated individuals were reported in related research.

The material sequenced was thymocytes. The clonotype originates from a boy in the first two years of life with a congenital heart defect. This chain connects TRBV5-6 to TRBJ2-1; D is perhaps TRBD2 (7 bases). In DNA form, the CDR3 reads TGTGCCAGCAGCTTAGGGGGGGCGAGCTCTTGTGAGCAGTTCTTC. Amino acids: CASSLGGASSCEQFF.